This passage covers 25 T cell receptor beta chains from one sample sequenced in a study of blood T cell repertoires in COVID-19. The method was immunoSEQ multiplex PCR; TCRdb's version includes in-frame clones alone and lacks a portion of them. This sample has around 270,000 clones, with about 88% found just once. The sequenced sample was peripheral blood. These receptors all stem from a man in his fifties or sixties who had recovered from COVID-19.

This clone was observed a single time. V and J are TRBV30 and TRBJ1-4, with TRBD1 identical over 9 bases. Losses at the gene ends were 2 bases for V and 3 bases for J; bases not matched to a gene: 7. Germline V gene sequence: CDR1 GTSNPN, CDR2 SVGIG (reference sequence). The CDR3 has 16 amino acids. The CDR3 nucleotides read TGTGCCTGGAGTTACGGACAGGGGTTATCTAATGAAAAACTGTTTTTT. It specifies CAWSYGQGLSNEKLFF.

This chain joins TRBV5-5 and TRBJ1-5; D is undetermined. This CDR3 contains 15 residues. The germline V and J ends were trimmed by 0 bases and 5 bases, with 12 bases remaining between them. Germline values: CDR1 SGHKS, CDR2 YYEKEE (reference sequence). The CDR3: CASSLGAQRDQPQHF. CDR3 DNA: TGTGCCAGCAGCTTGGGGGCACAGCGGGATCAGCCCCAGCATTTT.

The rearrangement uses TRBV11-2 and TRBJ2-4; no clear D gene. Germline CDR1 reads SGHAT; CDR2 reads FQNNGV. The length of the CDR3 is 14 residues. The ends were cut back, 6 bases at V and 7 bases at J, with 16 bases in the middle. The CDR3 nucleotides are TGTGCCAGCAGTTTGCCAAACGCTATCAACATTCAGTACTTC. Protein: CASSLPNAINIQYF.

V is TRBV4-2 and J is TRBJ1-2, with 9 bases matching TRBD1. V shed 3 bases, J shed 13 bases, and the junction held 3 bases outside the gene matches. The CDR3 totals 11 residues. Per the germline V gene, CDR1 is LGHNA and CDR2 is YNFKEQ. CDR3 DNA: TGTGCCAGCAGCCACGGGACAGGGTTCACCTTC. It yields the protein CASSHGTGFTF.

The chain carries TRBV29-1 and TRBJ2-7; 10 nucleotides line up with TRBD1. CDR3 length: 15 residues. V shed 0 bases, J shed 2 bases, and the junction held 4 bases outside the gene matches. CDR1 SQVTM and CDR2 ANQGSEA come from the germline V gene. The CDR3 region is CSVEDVGQGTYEQYF. As DNA, the CDR3 is TGCAGCGTTGAAGATGTGGGACAGGGGACCTACGAGCAGTACTTC.

This clone was seen once. This chain joins TRBV10-1 and TRBJ2-5; D ambiguous. The germline CDR1 and CDR2 sequences are WNHNN and SYGVQD (reference sequence). Trimming pared 4 bases from V and 1 base from J, leaving 7 bases between. The CDR3 runs to 13 residues. The CDR3 sequence is CASSVVAQETQYF. For the CDR3, the DNA is TGCGCCAGCAGTGTGGTAGCCCAAGAGACCCAGTACTTC.

The chain has TRBV3-1 (or the pseudogene TRBV3-2) and TRBJ1-5, with 8 bases lining up with TRBD1. The CDR3 sequence is 18 residues long. J was trimmed by 3 bases and V by 4 bases; bases with no gene match: 14. Germline CDR1 reads LGHDT; CDR2 reads YNNKEL (reference sequence). As DNA, the CDR3 is TGTGCCAGCAGCCCCGGACAGGGTCGTAGATGGGACAATCAGCCCCAGCATTTT. Protein product: CASSPGQGRRWDNQPQHF.

J is TRBJ2-3 and V is TRBV11-2, with 7 bases fitting TRBD2. The J segment lost 9 bases and the V segment lost 3 bases, leaving 24 bases of the junction unmatched. The CDR3 totals 19 residues. Germline V lookup: CDR1 SGHAT, CDR2 FQNNGV. The CDR3: CASSFGLGVGGDSHGTQYF. The CDR3 region has the DNA TGTGCCAGCAGCTTCGGATTAGGGGTTGGGGGGGATAGTCATGGGACGCAGTATTTT. Looking up the rest from reference TRBV11-2 and TRBJ2-3 gives the full variable domain: EAGVAQSPRYKIIEKRQSVAFWCNPISGHATLYWYQQILGQGPKLLIQFQNNGVVDDSQLPKDRFSAERLKGVDSTLKIQPAKLEDSAVYLCASSFGLGVGGDSHGTQYFGPGTRLTVL.

This chain joins TRBV10-2 and TRBJ2-7, with a tentative D call TRBD1 (7 bases). Germline values: CDR1 WSHSY, CDR2 SAAADI. This CDR3 is built from 15 residues. V lost 2 bases, J lost 5 bases, and 16 bases lay in between. CDR3 protein: CASSERQGLPNEQYF. In DNA form, the CDR3 reads TGCGCCAGCAGTGAGAGACAGGGACTTCCGAACGAGCAGTACTTC.

The chain has TRBV5-1 and TRBJ2-7; tentative D call: TRBD1 (5 bases). V lost 0 bases and J lost 6, with 16 bases in between. Germline V gene sequence: CDR1 SGHRS, CDR2 YFSETQ. The CDR3 has 15 residues. CDR3 nucleotide sequence: TGCGCCAGCAGCTTGGATCAGGGTGTTACGTCCGAGCAGTACTTC. This gives the protein CASSLDQGVTSEQYF.

The chain employs TRBV4-1 and TRBJ1-2, with D unclear. There are 15 residues in the CDR3. The germline V and J ends were trimmed by 0 bases and 4 bases, with 12 bases remaining between them. CDR1 is MGHRA, CDR2 YSYEKL, per germline. The CDR3 coding sequence is TGCGCCAGCAGCCAAGATTTAGTCACTACCTATGGCTACACCTTC. The encoded protein is CASSQDLVTTYGYTF.

The chain couples TRBV12-3 or TRBV12-4 to TRBJ2-1; no clear D gene. The CDR3 has 13 amino acids. V lost 3 bases and J 10 bases, leaving 13 bases between the germline ends. The CDR3 is CASSFLQRPEQFF. The CDR3, as DNA: TGTGCCAGCAGTTTTCTCCAGCGCCCAGAGCAGTTCTTC.

The chain combines TRBV7-8 with TRBJ2-7; D perhaps matches TRBD2 (6 bases). In germline, CDR1 is SGHVS, CDR2 FQNEAQ. This CDR3 has 13 residues. Trimming stripped 1 base from V and 7 bases from J, with 11 bases between. CDR3 coding DNA: TGTGCCAGCAGCTTAGTGGGGGGAAGGGAGCAGTACTTC. Protein product: CASSLVGGREQYF.

The chain couples TRBV4-1 to TRBJ2-7, with TRBD1 as a possible D gene (5 bases). V lost 0 bases, J lost 4 bases, and 16 bases lay in between. This CDR3 comprises 16 residues. Germline V gene lookup returns CDR1 MGHRA and CDR2 YSYEKL. The CDR3 loop reads CASSQEGATLLYEQYF. The CDR3 nucleotides read TGCGCCAGCAGCCAAGAAGGGGCGACTCTTTTATACGAGCAGTACTTC.

V is TRBV6-6 and J is TRBJ2-7, with D maybe TRBD1 (7 bases). Trimming took off 5 bases at V and 5 bases at J, with 25 bases between the two ends. Germline-derived CDR1 and CDR2 are MNHNY and SVGAGI (reference sequence). The CDR3 extends over 17 amino acids. CDR3 coding DNA: TGTGCCAGCAGTCAGTACCTTATCCAGGGGGGAATCAACGAGCAGTACTTC. Protein sequence: CASSQYLIQGGINEQYF.

This chain connects TRBV5-4 to TRBJ1-4; D is perhaps TRBD1 (6 bases). The CDR3 length is 13 residues. The V gene lost 6 bases and the J gene lost 7 bases, with 13 bases spanning the gap. Germline V gene data show CDR1 as SGHNT and CDR2 as YYREEE (reference sequence). The CDR3 region has the DNA TGTGCCAGCATGGGGGGGCCGGGTGAAAAACTGTTTTTT. Protein sequence: CASMGGPGEKLFF.

The J gene is TRBJ1-6, the V gene TRBV7-2; 9 nucleotides agree with TRBD1. The CDR3 is made up of 15 amino acids. Germline V gene lookup returns CDR1 SGHTA and CDR2 FQGNSA. Losses at the gene ends were 5 bases for V and 10 bases for J; bases not matched to a gene: 9. CDR3 in amino acids: CASSTRGQGESPLHF. CDR3 coding DNA: TGTGCCAGCAGCACCCGGGGACAGGGTGAATCACCCCTCCACTTT.

The V gene is TRBV29-1, the J gene TRBJ1-4; D possibly corresponds to TRBD1 (6 bases). CDR3 length equals 14 residues. Per the germline V gene, CDR1 is SQVTM and CDR2 is ANQGSEA. V lost 4 bases and J lost 4, with 13 bases in between. CDR3 loop: CSVVAGADNEKLFF. The CDR3 DNA follows: TGCAGCGTTGTTGCGGGGGCCGATAATGAAAAACTGTTTTTT.

V and J are TRBV19 and TRBJ1-2; D is possibly TRBD1 (6 bases). Trimming took 5 bases from V and 8 from J, leaving 21 bases between them. The CDR3 has 15 amino acids. CDR1 is LNHDA and CDR2 is SQIVND in the germline V gene (reference sequence). The DNA of the CDR3 is TGTGCCAGTAGTCCCCTACTGCCACAGGGAGGGGGCTACACCTTC. It translates to CASSPLLPQGGGYTF. Using reference TRBV19 and TRBJ1-2 for the parts outside the CDR3, the full variable domain is DGGITQSPKYLFRKEGQNVTLSCEQNLNHDAMYWYRQDPGQGLRLIYYSQIVNDFQKGDIAEGYSVSREKKESFPLTVTSAQKNPTAFYLCASSPLLPQGGGYTFGSGTRLTVV.

The chain uses TRBV12-2 and TRBJ1-2; the table assigns TRBD1, which was not confirmed against the DNA. TRBV12-2 is an annotated pseudogene. The CDR3 runs 15 residues. The CDR3 bases are TGTGCAAGTCGCTTAGGGCCGAGGGACACCTATGGCTACACCTTC. Amino acid sequence: CASRLGPRDTYGYTF.

In this sample, this clone turned up once. The V gene is TRBV5-1, the J gene TRBJ2-5; 14 nucleotides align to TRBD2. With 4 bases clipped from V and 5 bases from J, the junction kept 7 bases outside the gene matches. Germline V gives CDR1 SGHRS, CDR2 YFSETQ. The CDR3 runs 16 residues. CDR3 sequence: CASSPRLAGGQETQYF. CDR3 DNA: TGCGCCAGCAGCCCGCGACTAGCGGGGGGGCAGGAGACCCAGTACTTC.

The chain uses TRBV11-2 and TRBJ1-2, with D unresolved. Trimming cost V 5 bases and J 5 bases, with 18 bases left between them. CDR3 length: 15 amino acids. Germline V CDR1 and CDR2: SGHAT, FQNNGV. CDR3: CASSPRSGEAYGYTF. CDR3 in DNA: TGTGCCAGCAGCCCTCGCTCGGGAGAAGCTTATGGCTACACCTTC.

V and J are TRBV4-2 and TRBJ1-4; D call uncertain. Germline CDR1 is LGHNA and CDR2 is YNFKEQ. V dropped 0 bases and J dropped 4 bases, with 6 bases sitting between them. The CDR3 runs 14 residues. This chain's CDR3 is CASSQEGVNEKLFF. The DNA of the CDR3 is TGTGCCAGCAGCCAAGAGGGCGTTAATGAAAAACTGTTTTTT.

This sequence joins TRBV5-6 and TRBJ1-2, with D hard to call. This CDR3 is built from 11 residues. Germline-derived CDR1 and CDR2 are SGHDT and YYEEEE. V lost 1 base and J lost 11, with 9 bases in between. The CDR3 DNA reads TGTGCCAGCAGCTTGTTACAGCTTTACACCTTC. This translates into CASSLLQLYTF.

The chain recombines TRBV5-1 with TRBJ2-5; 8 bases are a match to TRBD2. J was trimmed by 5 bases and V by 7 bases; bases with no gene match: 10. Germline V CDR1 and CDR2: SGHRS, YFSETQ. The CDR3 consists of 14 residues. The CDR3 loop is CASSSGGDQETQYF. The CDR3 DNA is TGCGCCAGCTCCAGCGGGGGAGATCAGGAGACCCAGTACTTC.